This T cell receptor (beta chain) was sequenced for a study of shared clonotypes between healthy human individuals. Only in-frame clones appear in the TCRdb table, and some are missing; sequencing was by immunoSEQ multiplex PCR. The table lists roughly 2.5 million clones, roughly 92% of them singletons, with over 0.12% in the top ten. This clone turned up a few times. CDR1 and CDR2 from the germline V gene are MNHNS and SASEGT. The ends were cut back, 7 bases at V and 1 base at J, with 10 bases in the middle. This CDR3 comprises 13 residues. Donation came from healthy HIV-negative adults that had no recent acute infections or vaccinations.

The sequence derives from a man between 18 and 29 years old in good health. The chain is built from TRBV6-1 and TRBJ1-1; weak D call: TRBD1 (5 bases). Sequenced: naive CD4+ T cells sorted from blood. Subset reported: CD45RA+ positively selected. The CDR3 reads CASNHGGNTEAFF. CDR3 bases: TGTGCCAGCAACCACGGGGGGAACACTGAAGCTTTCTTT.